Here is one TCR beta chain with its context. The data originate from a study of cytomegalovirus exposure and HLA in healthy donors. Both 60 Vbeta primers and 13 Jbeta primers went into the PCR. Measured with immunoSEQ multiplex PCR; TCRdb has only the in-frame clones, and not every one. The sample has about 100,000 clones, around 74% seen once. This receptor was identified in a male donor in good health and CMV-seropositive. Sequencing used PBMCs.

CDR3 sequence (DNA): TGTGCCAGCAGAGATGACAGGTCCTTAGAGACCCAGTACTTC. Protein: CASRDDRSLETQYF. The genes are TRBV28 and TRBJ2-5; D might be TRBD1 (6 bases). From germline, CDR1 is MDHEN and CDR2 SYDVKM. V was pared by 6 bases and J by 4 bases, with 15 bases between. The CDR3 extends over 14 amino acids.